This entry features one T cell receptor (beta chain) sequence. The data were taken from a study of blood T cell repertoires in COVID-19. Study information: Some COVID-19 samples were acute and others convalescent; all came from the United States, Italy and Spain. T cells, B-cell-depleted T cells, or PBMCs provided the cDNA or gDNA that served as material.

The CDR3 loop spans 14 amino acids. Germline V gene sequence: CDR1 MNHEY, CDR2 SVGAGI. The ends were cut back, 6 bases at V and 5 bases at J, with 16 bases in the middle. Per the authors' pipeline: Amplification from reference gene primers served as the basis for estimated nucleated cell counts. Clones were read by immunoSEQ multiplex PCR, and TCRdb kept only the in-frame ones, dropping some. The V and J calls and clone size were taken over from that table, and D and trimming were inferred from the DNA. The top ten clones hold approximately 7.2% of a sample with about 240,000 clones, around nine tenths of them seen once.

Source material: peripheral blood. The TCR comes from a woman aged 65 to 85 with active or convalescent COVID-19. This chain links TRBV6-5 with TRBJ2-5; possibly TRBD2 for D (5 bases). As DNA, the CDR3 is TGTGCCAGCAGCCGGACTGGGTCCCGGGAGACCCAGTACTTC. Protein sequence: CASSRTGSRETQYF.